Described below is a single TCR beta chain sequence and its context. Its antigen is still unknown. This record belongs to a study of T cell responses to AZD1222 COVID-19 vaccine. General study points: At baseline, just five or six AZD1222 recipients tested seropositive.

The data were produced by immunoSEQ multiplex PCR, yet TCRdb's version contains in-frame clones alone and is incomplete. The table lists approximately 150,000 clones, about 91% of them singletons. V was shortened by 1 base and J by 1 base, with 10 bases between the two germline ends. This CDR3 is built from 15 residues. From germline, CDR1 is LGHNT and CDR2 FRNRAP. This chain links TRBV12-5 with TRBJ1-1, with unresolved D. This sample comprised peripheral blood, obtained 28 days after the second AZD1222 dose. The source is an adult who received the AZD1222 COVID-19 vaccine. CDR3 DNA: TGTGCTAGTGGTTTGGATTGGGATTGGAACACTGAAGCTTTCTTT. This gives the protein CASGLDWDWNTEAFF.